This T cell receptor beta chain was found in a study of cytomegalovirus exposure and HLA in healthy donors. Looking at the study overall: Earlier, 100 million or so unique TCR beta sequences were recovered from 170 million or so T cells by an analysis. Points from the study as a whole: The authors assumed roughly uniform sequencing depth across donors for presence/absence analyses. Productive rates of about 90% or about 30% were seen for most TCR beta V segments in an earlier analysis. Three CMV-associated chains proved CMV antigen-specific in vitro.

From germline, CDR1 is SNHLY and CDR2 FYNNEI. Trimming stripped 3 bases from V and 2 bases from J, with 11 bases between. The length of the CDR3 is 14 residues. This clone was picked up a small number of times. No antigen is known for it. Both 60 Vbeta primers and 13 Jbeta primers went into the PCR. Assay: immunoSEQ multiplex PCR; the TCRdb copy retains only in-frame clones and omits some. The table shows 180,000 or so clones, with around 82% occurring only once. The sample consisted of PBMCs. This sequence was found in a woman aged 25 to 39 in good health and CMV-seropositive. The chain carries TRBV2 and TRBJ2-7; tentatively, D is TRBD1 (5 bases). CDR3 amino acids: CASSDRVRPYEQYF. The CDR3 nucleotides are TGTGCCAGCAGTGACAGGGTAAGGCCCTACGAGCAGTACTTC.